The 17 T cell receptor beta chains below all came from one sample that was sequenced in a study of cytomegalovirus exposure and HLA in healthy donors. The primer mix had 60 Vbeta and 13 Jbeta primers. Libraries were prepared by immunoSEQ multiplex PCR; TCRdb keeps only in-frame clonotypes and omits some of them. Here the sample spans about 200,000 clones, around 82% being singletons. Sequenced input: PBMCs. The receptor set was obtained from a woman aged 25 to 45 in good health and CMV-seronegative.

This chain uses TRBV7-8 with TRBJ1-4; D unresolved. There are 16 residues in the CDR3. Per germline, CDR1 SGHVS and CDR2 FQNEAQ. V shed 4 bases and J shed 7 bases, with 19 bases lying between them. CDR3 loop: CASSSGSGRTFEKLFF. CDR3 nucleotides: TGTGCCAGCAGCTCCGGGAGCGGACGGACTTTTGAAAAACTGTTTTTT.

This clone was counted once. The V and J genes are TRBV28 and TRBJ2-7; 7 bases align to TRBD1. From germline, CDR1 is MDHEN and CDR2 SYDVKM. The trim removed 4 bases at V and 1 base at J, leaving 7 bases unmatched. The CDR3 has 15 amino acids. CDR3 in amino acids: CASSSPGTASYEQYF. As DNA, the CDR3 is TGTGCCAGCAGTTCTCCCGGGACAGCTTCCTACGAGCAGTACTTC.

The rearrangement uses TRBV5-1 and TRBJ2-3; TRBD2 agrees at 11 bases. The CDR3 runs 15 residues. Per germline, CDR1 SGHRS and CDR2 YFSETQ. V lost 4 bases to trimming and J lost 7 bases; unmatched junction nucleotides: 8. CDR3 loop: CASSQTGTSGYTQYF. For the CDR3, the DNA is TGCGCCAGCAGCCAAACCGGGACTAGCGGATATACGCAGTATTTT.

Points on this clone: The same CDR3 can be traced to other DNA sequences in this sample. This chain connects TRBV5-6 to TRBJ2-2, with a weak D call TRBD2 (6 bases). The CDR3 loop spans 14 amino acids. V lost 5 bases, J lost 7 bases, and 15 bases lay in between. CDR1 and CDR2 from the germline V gene are SGHDT and YYEEEE. The CDR3 spells CASRTTSWDGELFF. The CDR3 DNA follows: TGTGCCAGCAGAACCACTAGCTGGGACGGGGAGCTGTTTTTT.

This clone is labeled medium-sized (0.01 to 0.1%). This chain uses TRBV4-2 with TRBJ2-7; the match to TRBD1 covers 11 bases. J lost 3 bases, V lost 0 bases, and 4 bases had no gene match. CDR3 length equals 16 residues. Germline V lookup: CDR1 LGHNA, CDR2 YNFKEQ. The CDR3, as DNA: TGTGCCAGCAGCCAAGAGTCCGGGACAGGGGGCTACGAGCAGTACTTC. The encoded protein is CASSQESGTGGYEQYF.

The rearrangement joins TRBV10-2 to TRBJ2-1; TRBD1 matches 9 bases. The CDR3 has 16 amino acids. After removal of 3 bases from V and 3 bases from J, the junction contained 6 bases not matched to a gene. CDR1 WSHSY and CDR2 SAAADI come from the germline V gene. CDR3 in amino acids: CASSDRGQGIYNEQFF. CDR3 coding DNA: TGCGCCAGCAGTGATAGGGGACAGGGAATCTACAATGAGCAGTTCTTC.

CDR3 coding DNA: TGTGCCAGTAGTATTCTTGTCGGGCGGGAGGGATCAGATACGCAGTATTTT. Translating gives CASSILVGREGSDTQYF. V usage is TRBV19 and J usage is TRBJ2-3; TRBD2 agrees at 9 bases. Losses at the gene ends were 3 bases for V and 4 bases for J; bases not matched to a gene: 11. This CDR3 is built from 17 residues. CDR1 and CDR2 from the germline V gene are LNHDA and SQIVND (reference sequence).

The chain recombines TRBV2 with TRBJ2-7; the D is unclear. The CDR3 totals 13 residues. Trimming took off 6 bases at V and 9 bases at J, with 18 bases between the two ends. Germline V gene data show CDR1 as SNHLY and CDR2 as FYNNEI. The CDR3 sequence is CASSGKPLGLQYF. The CDR3 nucleotides read TGTGCCAGCAGCGGAAAGCCATTGGGCCTGCAGTACTTC.

The rearrangement joins TRBV28 to TRBJ2-7; 7 bases are a match to TRBD1. The CDR3 contains 16 residues. Germline lookup yields CDR1 MDHEN and CDR2 SYDVKM. V was pared by 7 bases and J by 3 bases, with 15 bases of the junction left unmatched. The CDR3 DNA sequence: TGTGCCAGCATCAATACCCTCGCAGGGGGAAACTACGAGCAGTACTTC. This sequence encodes CASINTLAGGNYEQYF.

Only a few counts were recorded for this clone. The chain is built from TRBV7-8 and TRBJ2-6; D is possibly TRBD2 (5 bases). V was pared by 0 bases and J by 3 bases, with 18 bases between. The CDR3 has 19 amino acids. CDR1 SGHVS and CDR2 FQNEAQ come from the germline V gene. Written as DNA, the CDR3 is TGTGCCAGCAGCTTAGCCGGGGTGGGGTCGGGGATTGGGGCCAACGTCCTGACTTTC. This codes for CASSLAGVGSGIGANVLTF.

This CDR3 reads CASSITGNNEQFF. CDR3 DNA: TGCGCCAGCAGCATAACGGGTAACAATGAGCAGTTCTTC. The chain employs TRBV5-1 and TRBJ2-1; D ambiguous. This CDR3 comprises 13 residues. With 4 bases removed from V and 5 bases from J, the gap between germline ends came to 10 bases. Germline CDR1 SGHRS, CDR2 YFSETQ.

The sample holds one count of this clone. The CDR3 DNA follows: TGTGCCACCTCAAGCAGGGGGGTCTCCTACGAGCAGTACTTC. Its translation: CATSSRGVSYEQYF. V usage is TRBV10-3 and J usage is TRBJ2-7; a possible D gene is TRBD1 (7 bases). The CDR3 runs 14 residues. Trimming took off 10 bases at V and 0 bases at J, with 16 bases between the two ends. CDR1 ENHRY and CDR2 SYGVKD come from the germline V gene.

This clone has only one observation. The gene calls are TRBV6-5 and TRBJ1-1, with D maybe TRBD1 (5 bases). CDR1 and CDR2 from the germline V gene are MNHEY and SVGAGI. Between the trimmed V and J ends, which lost 0 bases and 6 bases, there was a span of 11 bases. This CDR3 contains 14 residues. The CDR3 sequence is CASSYSGTLAEAFF. Written as DNA, the CDR3 is TGTGCCAGCAGTTACTCAGGGACTTTGGCTGAAGCTTTCTTT.

The V and J genes are TRBV7-8 and TRBJ1-2; 8 bases agree with TRBD1. V dropped 1 base and J dropped 8; count of bases not matched to a gene: 6. The CDR3 contains 14 residues. The V gene's germline CDR1 is SGHVS and CDR2 FQNEAQ. The CDR3 nucleotides read TGTGCCAGCAGCTTAGGCCAGGGGGCATGGGGCTACACCTTC. This sequence encodes CASSLGQGAWGYTF. The complete variable domain, with remaining parts taken from reference TRBV7-8 and TRBJ1-2, reads GAGVSQSPRYKVAKRGQDVALRCDPISGHVSLFWYQQALGQGPEFLTYFQNEAQLDKSGLPSDRFFAERPEGSVSTLKIQRTQQEDSAVYLCASSLGQGAWGYTFGSGTRLTVV.

This chain joins TRBV6-6 and TRBJ1-2; the match to TRBD1 covers 8 bases. The CDR3 loop spans 16 amino acids. The trim removed 0 bases at V and 7 bases at J, leaving 10 bases unmatched. Germline CDR1 and CDR2: MNHNY and SVGAGI (reference sequence). DNA for the CDR3: TGTGCCAGCAGTTACTCGACAGGGGCTAATCGAGTTGGCTACACCTTC. This encodes CASSYSTGANRVGYTF.

This chain uses TRBV19 with TRBJ1-1; perhaps TRBD1 as D (6 bases). V was cut by 3 bases and J by 4 bases, with 15 bases left in between. Germline V CDR1 and CDR2: LNHDA, SQIVND (reference sequence). The CDR3 has 15 amino acids. CDR3 DNA: TGTGCCAGTAGTATTGCGGGGGGCGCGACCACTGAAGCTTTCTTT. Amino acid sequence: CASSIAGGATTEAFF.

The CDR3 sequence is CTSSQERGRGNEQFF. Here the CDR3 DNA reads TGCACCAGCAGCCAAGAACGGGGGAGGGGTAATGAGCAGTTCTTC. The chain couples TRBV1 to TRBJ2-1; the D call in the table, TRBD2, was not verified against the DNA. TRBV1 is described as a pseudogene. The CDR3 is 15 residues long.